Listed below are T cell receptor beta chains from one sample, sequenced in a study of T cells in localized non-small cell lung cancer. Clones were sequenced by immunoSEQ multiplex PCR, and TCRdb holds only the in-frame ones, with some missing. This table has 75,000 to 90,000 clones, roughly 81% appearing once. This sample comprised peripheral blood, obtained before any cancer treatment. The receptors originated from a man aged 35-69 years with stage I lung adenocarcinoma. The CDR3 runs from the conserved cysteine through the conserved F or W. The D gene is left open where the match is weak. Part of the rows lack a size; the others show once, few, many or a class for expanded clones.

>TRBD2|TRBJ2-1|.|TRBV6-4
CASSPQISGRNEQFF
TGTGCCAGCAGCCCCCAGATTAGCGGGAGGAATGAGCAGTTCTTC
>.|TRBJ2-2|.|TRBV6-6
CASLQTANTGELFF
TGTGCCAGCCTCCAGACAGCGAACACCGGGGAGCTGTTTTTT
>.|TRBJ2-5|.|TRBV29-1
CSVQRGGTQYF
TGCAGCGTTCAAAGGGGAGGGACCCAGTACTTC
>.|TRBJ2-5|.|TRBV6-6
CASSYSGSETQYF
TGTGCCAGCAGTTACTCAGGCTCGGAGACCCAGTACTTC
>TRBD1|TRBJ2-1|once|TRBV11-2
CASSLTGASYNEQFF
TGTGCCAGCAGCTTAACAGGGGCGTCCTACAATGAGCAGTTCTTC
>TRBD2|TRBJ2-1|few|TRBV7-9
CASSLSTSGGSVEQFF
TGTGCCAGCAGCTTGTCTACTAGCGGGGGGAGCGTTGAGCAGTTCTTC
>.|TRBJ2-2|.|TRBV7-9
CASSFVREYPGELFF
TGTGCCAGCAGCTTCGTCCGGGAGTACCCCGGGGAGCTGTTTTTT
>.|TRBJ2-1|.|TRBV29-1
CSVKPSSSYNEQFF
TGCAGCGTTAAGCCCTCAAGCTCCTACAATGAGCAGTTCTTC
>.|TRBJ1-1|.|TRBV5-1
CASSPWGPEAFF
TGCGCCAGCAGCCCCTGGGGGCCTGAAGCTTTCTTT
>.|TRBJ1-1|few|TRBV7-9
CASSRPNTEAFF
TGTGCCAGCAGCCGCCCGAACACTGAAGCTTTCTTT
>.|TRBJ2-7|.|TRBV11-2
CASSLGSQGTYEQYF
TGTGCCAGCAGCTTGGGATCACAGGGTACCTACGAGCAGTACTTC
>.|TRBJ1-1|.|TRBV5-1
CASSLPSGNGPLPNTEAFF
TGCGCCAGCAGCTTGCCGTCAGGGAACGGGCCCCTTCCAAACACTGAAGCTTTCTTT
>.|TRBJ2-1|.|TRBV5-6
CASSLVLRQGGYNEQFF
TGTGCCAGCAGCTTGGTTTTGCGCCAGGGGGGCTACAATGAGCAGTTCTTC
>TRBD1|TRBJ1-2|.|TRBV19
CASSIAVRTGREGGYTF
TGTGCCAGTAGTATAGCAGTCCGGACAGGGAGAGAGGGTGGCTACACCTTC
>.|TRBJ2-5|.|TRBV30
CAWSGGQSIQETQYF
TGTGCCTGGAGCGGCGGACAAAGCATTCAAGAGACCCAGTACTTC
>.|TRBJ1-4|.|TRBV6-1
CASSDGSYEKLFF
TGTGCCAGCAGTGACGGGTCCTATGAAAAACTGTTTTTT
>.|TRBJ1-4|once|TRBV2
CASKPGLHNEKLFF
TGTGCCAGCAAACCGGGACTACATAATGAAAAACTGTTTTTT
>.|TRBJ2-1|.|TRBV5-1
CASSSGGDSYNEQFF
TGCGCCAGCAGCTCGGGGGGCGACTCCTACAATGAGCAGTTCTTC
>.|TRBJ1-3|.|TRBV4-2
CASSPDATDGNTIYF
TGTGCCAGCAGCCCGGACGCAACAGACGGAAACACCATATATTTT
>.|TRBJ1-5|.|TRBV18
CASRGRTEQPQHF
TGTGCCAGCCGGGGCCGGACAGAACAGCCCCAGCATTTT
>.|TRBJ1-1|.|TRBV19
CASSLWGYTEAFF
TGTGCCAGTAGTCTGTGGGGATACACTGAAGCTTTCTTT
>.|TRBJ1-1|.|TRBV7-2
CASSLQGQRQAFF
TGTGCCAGCAGCTTACAGGGTCAACGCCAAGCTTTCTTT
>.|TRBJ1-6|.|TRBV6-6
CASTRGSDSPLHF
TGTGCCAGCACAAGAGGGTCAGATTCACCCCTCCACTTT
>.|TRBJ2-7|few|TRBV27
CASSQGRRYEQYF
TGTGCCAGCAGCCAGGGACGGCGCTACGAGCAGTACTTC
>TRBD1|TRBJ2-2|.|TRBV7-3
CASSPRGTASGELFF
TGTGCCAGCAGCCCAAGGGGGACAGCCTCCGGGGAGCTGTTTTTT
>.|TRBJ2-3|.|TRBV4-1
CASSQEGIETDTQYF
TGCGCCAGCAGCCAAGAGGGAATAGAGACAGATACGCAGTATTTT
>.|TRBJ2-2|.|TRBV7-9
CASSLATGNTGELFF
TGTGCCAGCAGCTTAGCGACGGGGAACACCGGGGAGCTGTTTTTT
>TRBD1|TRBJ1-2|.|TRBV6-1
CASSAGQGALYGYTF
TGTGCCAGCAGTGCCGGACAGGGGGCTTTGTATGGCTACACCTTC
>TRBD1|TRBJ2-7|.|TRBV27
CASSDPGQGVFQQYF
TGTGCCAGCAGTGACCCGGGACAGGGAGTCTTCCAGCAGTACTTC
>TRBD1|TRBJ1-1|.|TRBV2
CASSERRQGVRHHEAFF
TGTGCCAGCAGTGAAAGGCGGCAGGGGGTCCGGCACCATGAAGCTTTCTTT
>.|TRBJ2-3|.|TRBV27
CASSSPSTGKGDTQYF
TGTGCCAGCAGTTCACCCTCGACAGGAAAGGGAGATACGCAGTATTTT
>.|TRBJ1-2|.|TRBV20-1
CTPGAPGYTF
TGCACCCCGGGGGCCCCGGGCTACACCTTC
>.|TRBJ2-1|few|TRBV7-7
CASSKGDEQFF
TGTGCCAGCAGCAAGGGGGATGAGCAGTTCTTC
>TRBD1|TRBJ1-1|.|TRBV10-3
CAIRQGAEAFF
TGTGCCATCAGGCAGGGGGCTGAAGCTTTCTTT
>TRBD1|TRBJ2-5|.|TRBV7-8
CASSLVGQGVDVQETQYF
TGTGCCAGCAGCTTAGTGGGACAGGGGGTTGATGTCCAAGAGACCCAGTACTTC
>TRBD2|TRBJ2-7|.|TRBV20-1
CSARLAGEQYF
TGCAGTGCTAGACTAGCGGGGGAGCAGTACTTC
>TRBD2|TRBJ2-3|.|TRBV4-1
CASSQHGLATDTQYF
TGCGCCAGCAGCCAACATGGACTAGCCACAGATACGCAGTATTTT
>.|TRBJ1-6|few|TRBV7-3
CASSLSGQGGSPLHF
TGTGCCAGCAGCTTAAGTGGGCAGGGTGGTTCACCCCTCCACTTT
>TRBD1|TRBJ1-4|few|TRBV9
CASTLDAGTEEKLFF
TGTGCCAGCACACTTGATGCCGGGACAGAAGAAAAACTGTTTTTT
>.|TRBJ2-7|once|TRBV6-5
CASSYGGGSYEQYF
TGTGCCAGCAGTTACGGGGGCGGCTCCTACGAGCAGTACTTC
>TRBD2|TRBJ2-7|.|TRBV29-1
CSVGETSAGEQYF
TGCAGCGTTGGGGAGACTAGCGCGGGCGAGCAGTACTTC